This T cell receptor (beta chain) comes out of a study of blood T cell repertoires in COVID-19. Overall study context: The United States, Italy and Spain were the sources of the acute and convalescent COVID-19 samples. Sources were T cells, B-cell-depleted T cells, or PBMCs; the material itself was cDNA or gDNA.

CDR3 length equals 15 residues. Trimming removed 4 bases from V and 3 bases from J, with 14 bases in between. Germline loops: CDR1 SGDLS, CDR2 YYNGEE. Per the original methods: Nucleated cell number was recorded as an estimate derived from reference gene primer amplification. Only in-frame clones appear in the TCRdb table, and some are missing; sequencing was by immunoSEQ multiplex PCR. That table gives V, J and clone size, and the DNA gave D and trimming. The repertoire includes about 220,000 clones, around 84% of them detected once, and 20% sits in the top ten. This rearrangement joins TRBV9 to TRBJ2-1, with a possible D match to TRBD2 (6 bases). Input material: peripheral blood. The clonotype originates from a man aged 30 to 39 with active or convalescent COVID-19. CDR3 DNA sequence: TGTGCCAGCAGCACCGGAGGGCACCTCTACAATGAGCAGTTCTTC. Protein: CASSTGGHLYNEQFF. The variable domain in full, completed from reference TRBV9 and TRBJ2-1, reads DSGVTQTPKHLITATGQRVTLRCSPRSGDLSVYWYQQSLDQGLQFLIQYYNGEERAKGNILERFSAQQFPDLHSELNLSSLELGDSALYFCASSTGGHLYNEQFFGPGTRLTVL.